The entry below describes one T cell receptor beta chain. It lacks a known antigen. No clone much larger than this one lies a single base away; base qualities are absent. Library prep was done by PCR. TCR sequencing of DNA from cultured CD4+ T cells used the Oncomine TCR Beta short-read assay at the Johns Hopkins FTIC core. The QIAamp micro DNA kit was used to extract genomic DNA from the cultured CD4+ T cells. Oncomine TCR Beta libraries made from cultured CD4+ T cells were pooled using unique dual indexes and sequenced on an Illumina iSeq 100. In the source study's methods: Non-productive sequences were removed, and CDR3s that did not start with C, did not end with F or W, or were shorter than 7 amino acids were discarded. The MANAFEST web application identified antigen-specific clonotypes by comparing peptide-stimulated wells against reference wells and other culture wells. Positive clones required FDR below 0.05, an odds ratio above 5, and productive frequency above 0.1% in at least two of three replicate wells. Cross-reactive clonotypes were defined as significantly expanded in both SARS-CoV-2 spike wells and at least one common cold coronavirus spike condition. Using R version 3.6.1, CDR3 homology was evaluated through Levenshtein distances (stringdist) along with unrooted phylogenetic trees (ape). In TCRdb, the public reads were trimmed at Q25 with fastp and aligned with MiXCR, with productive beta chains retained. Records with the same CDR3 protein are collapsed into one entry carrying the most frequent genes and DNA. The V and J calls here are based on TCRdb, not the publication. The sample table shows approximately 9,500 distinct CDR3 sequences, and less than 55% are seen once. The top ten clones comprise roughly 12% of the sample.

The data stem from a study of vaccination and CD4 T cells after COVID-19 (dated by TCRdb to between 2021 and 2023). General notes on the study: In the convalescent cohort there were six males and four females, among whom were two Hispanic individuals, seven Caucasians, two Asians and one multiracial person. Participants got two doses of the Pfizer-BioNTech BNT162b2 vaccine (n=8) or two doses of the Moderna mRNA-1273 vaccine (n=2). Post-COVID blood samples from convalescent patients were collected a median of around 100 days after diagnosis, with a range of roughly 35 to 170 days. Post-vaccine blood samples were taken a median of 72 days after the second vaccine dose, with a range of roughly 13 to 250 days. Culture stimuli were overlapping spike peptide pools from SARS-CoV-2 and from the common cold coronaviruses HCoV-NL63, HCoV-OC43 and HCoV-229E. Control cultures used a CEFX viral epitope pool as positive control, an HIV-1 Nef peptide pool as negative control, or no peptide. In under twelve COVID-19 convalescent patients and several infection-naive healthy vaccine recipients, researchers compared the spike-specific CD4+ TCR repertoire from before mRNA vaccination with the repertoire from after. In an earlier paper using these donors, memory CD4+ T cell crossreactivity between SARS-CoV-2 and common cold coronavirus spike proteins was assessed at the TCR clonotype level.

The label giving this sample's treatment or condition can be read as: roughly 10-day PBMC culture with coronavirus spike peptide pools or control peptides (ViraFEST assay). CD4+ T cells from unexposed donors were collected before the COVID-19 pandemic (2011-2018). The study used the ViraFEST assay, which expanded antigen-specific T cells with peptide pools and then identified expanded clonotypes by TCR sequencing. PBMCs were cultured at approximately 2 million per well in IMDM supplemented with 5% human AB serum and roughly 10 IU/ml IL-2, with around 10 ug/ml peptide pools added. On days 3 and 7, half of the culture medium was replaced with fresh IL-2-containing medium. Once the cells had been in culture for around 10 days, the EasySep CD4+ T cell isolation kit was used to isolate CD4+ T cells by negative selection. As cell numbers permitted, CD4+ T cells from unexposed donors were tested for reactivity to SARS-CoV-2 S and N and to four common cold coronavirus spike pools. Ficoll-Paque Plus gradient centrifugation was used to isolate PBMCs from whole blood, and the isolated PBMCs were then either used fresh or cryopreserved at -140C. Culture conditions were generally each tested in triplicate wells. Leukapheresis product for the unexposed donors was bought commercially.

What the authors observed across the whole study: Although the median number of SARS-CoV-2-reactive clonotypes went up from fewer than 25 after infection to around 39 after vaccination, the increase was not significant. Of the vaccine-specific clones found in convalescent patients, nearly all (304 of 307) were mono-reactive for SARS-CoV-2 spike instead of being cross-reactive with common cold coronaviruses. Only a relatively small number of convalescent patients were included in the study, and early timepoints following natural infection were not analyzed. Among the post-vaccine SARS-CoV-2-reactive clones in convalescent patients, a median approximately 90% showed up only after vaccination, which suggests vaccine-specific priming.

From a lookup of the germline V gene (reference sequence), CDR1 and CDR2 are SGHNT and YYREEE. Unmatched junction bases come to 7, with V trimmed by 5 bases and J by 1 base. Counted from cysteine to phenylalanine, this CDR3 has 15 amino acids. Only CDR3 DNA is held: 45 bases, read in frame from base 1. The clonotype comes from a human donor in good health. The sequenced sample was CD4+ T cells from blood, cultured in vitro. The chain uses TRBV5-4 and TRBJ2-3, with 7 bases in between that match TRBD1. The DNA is TGTGCCAGCAGATACCCGGGACAGCGCACAGATACGCAGTATTTT. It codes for CASRYPGQRTDTQYF.